Listed below are T cell receptor beta chains from one sample, sequenced in a study of T cell changes during pregnancy in multiple sclerosis. TCRdb keeps only in-frame clones here, not all; method: immunoSEQ multiplex PCR. The top ten clones hold 3% to 3.5% of a sample with roughly 50,000 clones, approximately 94% of them seen once. The specimen comprised CD8+ T cells from peripheral blood mononuclear cells, sampled in the third trimester of pregnancy. These receptors were obtained from a female donor with multiple sclerosis, enrolled in a pregnancy study. The CDR3 runs from the conserved cysteine through the conserved F or W. The order of the fields is clone size, V gene, CDR3 protein. Size is stated for part of the rows, as once, few or many counts, or as a class when the clone is expanded.

>few|TRBV7-2
CASSPGTGEAFF
>.|TRBV23-1
CASGQEDSYEQYF
>.|TRBV28
CAGRGRGKVEAFF
>.|TRBV7-9
CASSLKGPKTGGNTEAFF
>.|TRBV5-4
CASSNPWGEDEQFF
>.|TRBV13
CASSARDRVNYGEAFF
>.|TRBV28
CASSLQGFYGYTF
>few|TRBV10-2
CASSGKRTSGKTDTQYF
>.|TRBV7-9
CASSQGTYGYTF
>.|TRBV6-4
CATSLHPTGAETQYF
>once|TRBV6-5
CASSSTGGLNNQPQHF
>.|TRBV11-2
CASSLTQSAYEQYF
>.|TRBV7-9
CASSLGQGVGYGYTF
>.|TRBV5-1
CASATSGLSYEQYF
>.|TRBV29-1
CSVRGTELMNTEAFF
>few|TRBV2
CASSDGTGMGNTIYF
>.|TRBV7-2
CASSPLRLYEQYF
>.|TRBV28
CASNFAENTEAFF
>.|TRBV9
CASSVGGSTYGYTF
>.|TRBV18
CASSPLQTSGSVYEQYF
>.|TRBV2
CASILIRGVTEAFF
>.|TRBV27
CASSPTSFRTGRIANPTEQYF
>.|TRBV4-1
CASSQERLGMSYNEQFF
>.|TRBV27
CASSLSEYYEQYF
>.|TRBV5-4
CASSLYLGQRSSGYTF
>.|TRBV11-2
CASSSTAGSGHDYEQYF
>.|TRBV29-1
CSGRELGEQYF
>once|TRBV7-9
CASSLTVSGSTDTQYF
>once|TRBV4-1
CASSQVGLAGGGDTQYF
>.|TRBV6-5
CASSFRPTSGGYEQYF
>.|TRBV5-4
CASSGRLAGGGGTGIQYF
>.|TRBV7-9
CASSLLGLAVSYEQYF
>.|TRBV12-5
CASGLAGGEQFF
>.|TRBV7-9
CASSTGNSYNEQFF
>.|TRBV6-4
CASRIAGSSYEQYF
>.|TRBV5-6
CASSLGGGSNQPQHF
>.|TRBV10-2
CATNVGLSSYNEQFF
>.|TRBV4-1
CASSLGQGNTEAFF
>.|TRBV19
CASSTRQENYGYTF
>.|TRBV28
CASSLTDSYEQYF
>.|TRBV6-5
CASSYLIAGEGEQFF
>.|TRBV6-1
CASSASIGTGGYGYTF
>.|TRBV7-2
CASSRGGWGDQPQHF
>.|TRBV5-6
CASSPELAVTDTQYF
>.|TRBV7-2
CASSWMAATYEQYF